The next 14 T cell receptor beta chains were all read from a single sample in a study of cytomegalovirus exposure and HLA in healthy donors. 60 Vbeta and 13 Jbeta primers were used in PCR. Data came from immunoSEQ multiplex PCR; TCRdb stores just in-frame clones and leaves some out. The sample lists roughly 110,000 clones, around 76% occurring once. Material for sequencing was PBMCs. These receptors all stem from a woman between 45 and 65 years old in good health and CMV-seropositive.

This chain connects TRBV6-5 to TRBJ1-3; D is uncertain. CDR1 and CDR2 (germline): MNHEY, SVGAGI. CDR3 length equals 16 residues. V gave up 0 bases and J gave up 6 bases, with 15 bases separating them. The CDR3, as DNA: TGTGCCAGCAGTTACTCGGCTACTACTGTAGAAAACACCATATATTTT. Translating it yields CASSYSATTVENTIYF.

The chain joins TRBV6-5 to TRBJ2-1; TRBD2 matches at 7 bases. The V segment lost 2 bases and the J segment 2 bases; nucleotides outside the gene matches: 3. The CDR3 contains 15 residues. The V gene's germline CDR1 is MNHEY and CDR2 SVGAGI. This CDR3 is CASSYDAGAYNEQFF. In DNA, the CDR3 is TGTGCCAGCAGTTACGATGCGGGGGCCTACAATGAGCAGTTCTTC.

V usage is TRBV2 and J usage is TRBJ1-2; 7 nucleotides match TRBD1. This CDR3 contains 16 residues. The V and J ends lost 5 bases and 4 bases, in that order; junction bases with no gene match: 13. The germline V gene has CDR1 SNHLY and CDR2 FYNNEI. CDR3 residues: CASSLTGPTEGYGYTF. The CDR3 coding sequence is TGTGCCAGCAGTCTGACAGGGCCCACCGAGGGCTATGGCTACACCTTC.

The chain couples TRBV7-2 to TRBJ2-7; D gene ambiguous. With 3 bases removed from V and 0 bases from J, the gap between germline ends came to 6 bases. Germline assignment: CDR1 SGHTA and CDR2 FQGNSA. This CDR3 has 13 amino acids. The CDR3 protein is CASSLKSSYEQYF. The CDR3, as DNA: TGTGCCAGCAGCTTGAAGAGCTCCTACGAGCAGTACTTC.

The gene calls are TRBV28 and TRBJ2-2; 11 bases match TRBD1. Trimming cost V 7 bases and J 5 bases; bases outside gene matches: 9. CDR3 length: 16 residues. Germline CDR1 reads MDHEN; CDR2 reads SYDVKM. The CDR3 spells CASTPSRDRGTGELFF. For the CDR3, the DNA is TGTGCCAGCACCCCTTCCCGGGACAGGGGGACCGGGGAGCTGTTTTTT.

V is TRBV2 and J is TRBJ1-1, with 9 bases lining up with TRBD1. The CDR3 sequence is 13 residues long. CDR1 and CDR2 (germline): SNHLY, FYNNEI. The junction had 2 bases not matched to a gene; V was cut back by 8 bases and J by 1 base. This CDR3 is CASGGQGNTEAFF. DNA of the CDR3: TGTGCCAGCGGGGGACAGGGGAACACTGAAGCTTTCTTT.

CDR3 DNA: TGTGCCAGCAGCCAAGATACAGGGTCTTATAATTCACCCCTCCACTTT. Its translation: CASSQDTGSYNSPLHF. This rearrangement joins TRBV7-6 to TRBJ1-6; TRBD1 might be the D (6 bases). There are 16 residues in the CDR3. The V end lost 5 bases, the J end lost 4 bases, and 15 bases lay between the germline ends. The germline V gene has CDR1 SGHVS and CDR2 FNYEAQ.

The table lists this clone with a count of one. J is TRBJ1-3 and V is TRBV7-2; D may be TRBD1 (6 bases). CDR1 is SGHTA and CDR2 is FQGNSA in the germline V gene. Trimming cost V 4 bases and J 0 bases, with 13 bases left between them. The CDR3 totals 16 residues. The CDR3 DNA sequence: TGTGCCAGCAGCTCGCAGATGACAGGCTCTGGAAACACCATATATTTT. As protein: CASSSQMTGSGNTIYF.

The chain links TRBV11-2 to TRBJ2-5; 11 nucleotides match TRBD1. J lost 5 bases, V lost 5 bases, and 7 bases had no gene match. The germline V gene has CDR1 SGHAT and CDR2 FQNNGV. This CDR3 is 15 amino acids long. In nucleotides, the CDR3 is TGTGCCAGCAGCGCCCGGACAGGGGGCGGGGAGACCCAGTACTTC. Translated, it gives CASSARTGGGETQYF.

The rearrangement joins TRBV18 to TRBJ2-2; maybe TRBD1 (5 bases). Per germline, CDR1 KGHSH and CDR2 LQKENI. The CDR3 has 17 residues. Trimming shortened V by 5 bases and J by 0 bases, and 16 bases separated the two germline ends. Written as DNA, the CDR3 is TGTGCCAGCTCATACCAGCCGAGACAGTCGAACACCGGGGAGCTGTTTTTT. Translation gives CASSYQPRQSNTGELFF.

This chain uses TRBV28 with TRBJ1-1; D may be TRBD1 (5 bases). The V gene lost 6 bases and the J gene lost 4 bases, with 18 bases spanning the gap. The CDR3 extends over 15 amino acids. CDR1 MDHEN and CDR2 SYDVKM come from the germline V gene. CDR3 amino acids: CASRATASGITEAFF. CDR3 in DNA: TGTGCCAGCAGGGCGACAGCTTCGGGTATCACTGAAGCTTTCTTT.

The chain recombines TRBV18 with TRBJ2-1; no definite D call. CDR1 and CDR2 (germline): KGHSH, LQKENI. The CDR3 length is 13 residues. V dropped 3 bases and J dropped 12 bases, with 15 bases sitting between them. The CDR3 DNA sequence: TGTGCCAGCTCACCCACGAGAGGAGTGGGGCAGTTCTTC. It translates to CASSPTRGVGQFF. Variable domain in full (rest from reference TRBV18 and TRBJ2-1): NAGVMQNPRHLVRRRGQEARLRCSPMKGHSHVYWYRQLPEEGLKFMVYLQKENIIDESGMPKERFSAEFPKEGPSILRIQQVVRGDSAAYFCASSPTRGVGQFFGPGTRLTVL.

V is TRBV9 and J is TRBJ1-5, with a possible D match to TRBD1 (5 bases). This CDR3 has 16 amino acids. Germline V gene sequence: CDR1 SGDLS, CDR2 YYNGEE. V lost 0 bases and J lost 6, with 16 bases in between. The CDR3 DNA is TGTGCCAGCAGCGTAGGGGCAGGGTTTAGCGGTCAGCCCCAGCATTTT. Its translation: CASSVGAGFSGQPQHF.

This clone has just a few counts. Other DNA sequences in the same sample also yield this CDR3. The chain is built from TRBV6-6 and TRBJ1-1, with 8 nucleotides matching TRBD1. The CDR3 contains 12 residues. The junction had 4 bases not matched to a gene; V was cut back by 6 bases and J by 7 bases. Per the germline V gene, CDR1 is MNHNY and CDR2 is SVGAGI (reference sequence). CDR3 sequence reads: CASSRQGSEAFF. CDR3 sequence (DNA): TGTGCCAGCAGCAGACAGGGGAGTGAAGCTTTCTTT.